This is a list of T cell receptor beta chains from one sample in a study of molecular identifiers for immune sequencing clone quantification. TCRdb ran MiXCR on the PCR reads and lists one entry per CDR3 protein. The sample lists some 320,000 distinct CDR3 sequences; about 20% were seen once. Sequencing was carried out using naive CD8+ T cells from blood, with Jurkat cell RNA spiked in. The receptors were gathered from a human donor in good health. Some libraries in this study had Jurkat cell RNA spiked in. Each CDR3 is given with its conserved first and last residue. The D gene is left open where the match is weak. Clone size is stated in some rows and not others, as once, few, many or a class when expanded.

abundance: many
d_gene: .
v_gene: TRBV5-6
j_gene: TRBJ2-3
CDR3aa: CASSLALAGDTQYF
CDR3nt: TGTGCCAGCAGCTTGGCTCTAGCCGGGGATACGCAGTATTTT

abundance: many
d_gene: .
v_gene: TRBV6-4
j_gene: TRBJ2-3
CDR3aa: CASSDGGSLEPDTQYF
CDR3nt: TGTGCCAGCAGTGACGGGGGGTCCTTAGAACCAGATACGCAGTATTTT

abundance: many
d_gene: TRBD1
v_gene: TRBV6-5
j_gene: TRBJ2-7
CDR3aa: CASSESPRTGTYEQYF
CDR3nt: TGTGCCAGCAGTGAATCCCCACGGACAGGAACCTACGAGCAGTACTTC

abundance: .
d_gene: .
v_gene: TRBV21-1
j_gene: TRBJ1-1
CDR3aa: CASSKGDSRITNTEAFF
CDR3nt: TGTGCCAGCAGCAAAGGGGACAGTAGGATCACGAACACTGAAGCTTTCTTT

abundance: many
d_gene: .
v_gene: TRBV5-1
j_gene: TRBJ2-7
CDR3aa: CASSPAQGINYEQYF
CDR3nt: TGCGCCAGCAGCCCCGCCCAGGGGATTAACTACGAGCAGTACTTC

abundance: many
d_gene: .
v_gene: TRBV6-5
j_gene: TRBJ2-1
CDR3aa: CASTGGYNEQFF
CDR3nt: TGTGCCAGCACTGGGGGGTACAATGAGCAGTTCTTC

abundance: many
d_gene: .
v_gene: TRBV2
j_gene: TRBJ1-3
CDR3aa: CASGRGRVEAGNTIYF
CDR3nt: TGTGCCAGCGGACGGGGGAGGGTAGAGGCTGGAAACACCATATATTTT

abundance: many
d_gene: TRBD2
v_gene: TRBV6-2/TRBV6-3
j_gene: TRBJ2-1
CDR3aa: CASSSSGRNEQFF
CDR3nt: TGTGCCAGCAGTTCTAGCGGGAGAAATGAGCAGTTCTTC

abundance: few
d_gene: .
v_gene: TRBV5-1
j_gene: TRBJ1-4
CDR3aa: CASSDQGMMSNEKLFF
CDR3nt: TGCGCCAGCAGCGATCAGGGGATGATGTCTAATGAAAAACTGTTTTTT

abundance: many
d_gene: .
v_gene: TRBV4-3
j_gene: TRBJ2-2
CDR3aa: CASSQDIRGASGELFF
CDR3nt: TGCGCCAGCAGCCAAGATATTAGGGGGGCCTCCGGGGAGCTGTTTTTT

abundance: .
d_gene: .
v_gene: TRBV27
j_gene: TRBJ2-3
CDR3aa: CASSLGVQRTDTRYF
CDR3nt: TGTGCCAGCAGTTTAGGAGTCCAGCGCACAGATACGCGGTATTTT

abundance: many
d_gene: TRBD1
v_gene: TRBV4-3
j_gene: TRBJ1-1
CDR3aa: CASSQPGQGAEAFF
CDR3nt: TGCGCCAGCAGCCAACCTGGACAGGGGGCTGAAGCTTTCTTT

abundance: few
d_gene: .
v_gene: TRBV12-3/TRBV12-4
j_gene: TRBJ1-1
CDR3aa: CACTHPAGFNTEAFF
CDR3nt: TGTGCCTGCACCCACCCGGCAGGGTTTAACACTGAAGCTTTCTTT

abundance: .
d_gene: .
v_gene: TRBV6-2/TRBV6-3
j_gene: TRBJ1-1
CDR3aa: CASSYSIGDTEAFF
CDR3nt: TGTGCCAGCAGTTACTCGATAGGGGACACTGAAGCTTTCTTT

abundance: .
d_gene: .
v_gene: TRBV6-2/TRBV6-3
j_gene: TRBJ2-3
CDR3aa: CASSLRLRDTQYF
CDR3nt: TGTGCCAGCTCCCTCCGACTTCGAGATACGCAGTATTTT

abundance: many
d_gene: TRBD2
v_gene: TRBV5-4
j_gene: TRBJ2-5
CDR3aa: CASSLGLALETQYF
CDR3nt: TGTGCCAGCAGCTTGGGACTAGCCTTAGAGACCCAGTACTTC

abundance: many
d_gene: .
v_gene: TRBV6-5
j_gene: TRBJ2-2
CDR3aa: CATQHRPGSTRNTGELFF
CDR3nt: TGTGCCACCCAACACAGACCGGGGTCTACGCGGAACACCGGGGAGCTGTTTTTT

abundance: few
d_gene: TRBD2
v_gene: TRBV27
j_gene: TRBJ2-5
CDR3aa: CASTPGGGLETQYF
CDR3nt: TGTGCCAGCACCCCCGGGGGGGGGCTGGAGACCCAGTACTTC

abundance: many
d_gene: .
v_gene: TRBV7-9
j_gene: TRBJ2-3
CDR3aa: CASSLAGEDTQYF
CDR3nt: TGTGCCAGCAGCTTAGCGGGTGAAGATACGCAGTATTTT

abundance: many
d_gene: .
v_gene: TRBV5-1
j_gene: TRBJ2-5
CDR3aa: CASSSLGYPTQETQYF
CDR3nt: TGCGCCAGCAGCTCACTTGGCTACCCGACGCAAGAGACCCAGTACTTC

abundance: .
d_gene: .
v_gene: TRBV30
j_gene: TRBJ2-7
CDR3aa: CAWSVGGLTYEQYF
CDR3nt: TGTGCCTGGAGTGTAGGCGGCTTAACCTACGAGCAGTACTTC

abundance: .
d_gene: .
v_gene: TRBV6-2/TRBV6-3
j_gene: TRBJ1-5
CDR3aa: CASSYGGGGQPQHF
CDR3nt: TGTGCCAGCAGTTACGGGGGGGGCGGTCAGCCCCAGCATTTT

abundance: many
d_gene: .
v_gene: TRBV19
j_gene: TRBJ1-5
CDR3aa: CASMSEYSNQPQHF
CDR3nt: TGTGCCAGTATGTCAGAGTATAGCAATCAGCCCCAGCATTTT

abundance: many
d_gene: TRBD1
v_gene: TRBV29-1
j_gene: TRBJ2-7
CDR3aa: CSVEEAGQGTYEQYF
CDR3nt: TGCAGCGTTGAAGAGGCGGGACAGGGGACCTACGAGCAGTACTTC

abundance: few
d_gene: .
v_gene: TRBV10-2
j_gene: TRBJ1-6
CDR3aa: CASPRRNRRLTYNSPLHF
CDR3nt: TGCGCCAGCCCACGTAGGAACAGGCGGCTTACCTATAATTCACCCCTCCACTTT

abundance: many
d_gene: .
v_gene: TRBV20-1
j_gene: TRBJ2-1
CDR3aa: CSAPGSASNEQFF
CDR3nt: TGCAGTGCCCCAGGATCAGCGTCAAATGAGCAGTTCTTC

abundance: many
d_gene: .
v_gene: TRBV15
j_gene: TRBJ2-2
CDR3aa: CATSRDRSTGELFF
CDR3nt: TGTGCCACCAGCAGAGATAGGAGCACCGGGGAGCTGTTTTTT

abundance: many
d_gene: TRBD1
v_gene: TRBV12-3/TRBV12-4
j_gene: TRBJ1-5
CDR3aa: CASSWDSSRGQPQHF
CDR3nt: TGTGCCAGCAGTTGGGACAGTAGCAGAGGTCAGCCCCAGCATTTT

abundance: many
d_gene: .
v_gene: TRBV20-1
j_gene: TRBJ1-1
CDR3aa: CSIQGPYTEAFF
CDR3nt: TGCAGCATACAGGGCCCCTACACTGAAGCTTTCTTT

abundance: many
d_gene: .
v_gene: TRBV7-9
j_gene: TRBJ2-2
CDR3aa: CASSPSGRTSGELFF
CDR3nt: TGTGCCAGCAGCCCATCCGGACGAACCTCCGGGGAGCTGTTTTTT

abundance: many
d_gene: .
v_gene: TRBV28
j_gene: TRBJ2-6
CDR3aa: CASSFGQANVLTF
CDR3nt: TGTGCCAGCAGTTTTGGACAGGCCAACGTCCTGACTTTC

abundance: .
d_gene: TRBD1
v_gene: TRBV12-3/TRBV12-4
j_gene: TRBJ2-3
CDR3aa: CASRKTGQRDSDTQYF
CDR3nt: TGTGCCAGCAGGAAGACAGGGCAAAGGGATTCAGATACGCAGTATTTT

abundance: many
d_gene: TRBD2
v_gene: TRBV7-2
j_gene: TRBJ2-1
CDR3aa: CASGDLAGYNEQFF
CDR3nt: TGTGCCAGCGGAGATCTAGCGGGCTACAATGAGCAGTTCTTC

abundance: many
d_gene: .
v_gene: TRBV12-3/TRBV12-4
j_gene: TRBJ1-4
CDR3aa: CASSLIGNEVEKLFF
CDR3nt: TGTGCCAGCAGTTTGATCGGGAACGAAGTTGAAAAACTGTTTTTT

abundance: few
d_gene: .
v_gene: TRBV6-2/TRBV6-3
j_gene: TRBJ2-7
CDR3aa: CASSYSPVGDSYEQYF
CDR3nt: TGTGCCAGCAGTTACTCCCCGGTCGGGGACTCTTACGAGCAGTACTTC

abundance: many
d_gene: .
v_gene: TRBV7-9
j_gene: TRBJ2-5
CDR3aa: CASSPPGLHQETQYF
CDR3nt: TGTGCCAGCAGCCCTCCGGGCTTACACCAAGAGACCCAGTACTTC

abundance: many
d_gene: TRBD2
v_gene: TRBV3-1
j_gene: TRBJ2-7
CDR3aa: CASSQDGGSKYEQYF
CDR3nt: TGTGCCAGCAGCCAAGACGGCGGGAGTAAGTACGAGCAGTACTTC

abundance: .
d_gene: TRBD1
v_gene: TRBV2
j_gene: TRBJ2-3
CDR3aa: CASSEALLGGDLLDTQYF
CDR3nt: TGTGCCAGCAGTGAAGCGCTTCTAGGGGGCGATTTATTGGATACGCAGTATTTT

abundance: many
d_gene: TRBD2
v_gene: TRBV6-5
j_gene: TRBJ2-3
CDR3aa: CASSPGLVADTQYF
CDR3nt: TGTGCCAGCAGTCCCGGACTAGTTGCAGATACGCAGTATTTT

abundance: .
d_gene: .
v_gene: TRBV7-9
j_gene: TRBJ1-1
CDR3aa: CTSSSLQGPEAFF
CDR3nt: TGTACCAGCAGCTCACTACAGGGACCTGAAGCTTTCTTT

abundance: many
d_gene: .
v_gene: TRBV29-1
j_gene: TRBJ2-3
CDR3aa: CSADGRLYTDTQYF
CDR3nt: TGCAGCGCGGATGGGAGACTCTACACAGATACGCAGTATTTT

abundance: many
d_gene: .
v_gene: TRBV27
j_gene: TRBJ2-7
CDR3aa: CASSLLAGTYEQYF
CDR3nt: TGTGCCAGCAGTTTATTGGCAGGGACCTACGAGCAGTACTTC

abundance: many
d_gene: .
v_gene: TRBV5-1
j_gene: TRBJ2-4
CDR3aa: CASSPLVKVKNIQYF
CDR3nt: TGCGCCAGCAGCCCCCTTGTGAAAGTCAAAAACATTCAGTACTTC

abundance: many
d_gene: .
v_gene: TRBV5-1
j_gene: TRBJ2-1
CDR3aa: CASSLAGGRDSYNEQFF
CDR3nt: TGCGCCAGCAGCTTGGCTGGGGGGCGCGATTCCTACAATGAGCAGTTCTTC

abundance: .
d_gene: .
v_gene: TRBV10-3
j_gene: TRBJ2-5
CDR3aa: CATNEAGAHETQYF
CDR3nt: TGTGCCACAAATGAGGCCGGGGCTCATGAGACCCAGTACTTC

abundance: many
d_gene: .
v_gene: TRBV3-1
j_gene: TRBJ1-2
CDR3aa: CASSQDPPSLYTF
CDR3nt: TGTGCCAGCAGCCAAGACCCCCCCTCGCTCTACACCTTC

abundance: .
d_gene: .
v_gene: TRBV6-2/TRBV6-3
j_gene: TRBJ1-4
CDR3aa: CASTHKSTPEKLFF
CDR3nt: TGTGCCAGCACCCATAAGTCGACACCTGAAAAACTGTTTTTT

abundance: many
d_gene: TRBD1
v_gene: TRBV29-1
j_gene: TRBJ2-1
CDR3aa: CSVEGQGASYNEQFF
CDR3nt: TGCAGCGTTGAAGGGCAGGGGGCCTCCTACAATGAGCAGTTCTTC

abundance: few
d_gene: .
v_gene: TRBV6-2/TRBV6-3
j_gene: TRBJ2-7
CDR3aa: CASSVGRLDEQYF
CDR3nt: TGTGCCAGCAGTGTGGGGAGGTTAGACGAGCAGTACTTC

abundance: .
d_gene: .
v_gene: TRBV10-2
j_gene: TRBJ1-1
CDR3aa: CASSESRGANTGAFF
CDR3nt: TGCGCCAGCAGTGAGTCGAGGGGGGCGAACACTGGAGCTTTCTTT

abundance: many
d_gene: .
v_gene: TRBV6-2/TRBV6-3
j_gene: TRBJ2-6
CDR3aa: CASSYSGLLPEGANVLTF
CDR3nt: TGTGCCAGCAGTTACTCAGGGCTGCTGCCCGAGGGGGCCAACGTCCTGACTTTC

abundance: many
d_gene: TRBD1
v_gene: TRBV2
j_gene: TRBJ1-2
CDR3aa: CASSEIGQGDVYGYTF
CDR3nt: TGTGCCAGCAGTGAAATTGGACAGGGGGATGTCTATGGCTACACCTTC

abundance: few
d_gene: TRBD2
v_gene: TRBV19
j_gene: TRBJ2-7
CDR3aa: CASSSEPGLIDEQYF
CDR3nt: TGTGCCAGTAGTAGCGAGCCGGGACTAATCGACGAGCAGTACTTC

abundance: few
d_gene: .
v_gene: TRBV28
j_gene: TRBJ1-2
CDR3aa: CASTPSPRLGIYGYTF
CDR3nt: TGTGCCAGCACCCCTTCTCCCAGACTCGGGATCTATGGCTACACCTTC

abundance: many
d_gene: .
v_gene: TRBV4-3
j_gene: TRBJ2-7
CDR3aa: CASSQEPGQSYEQYF
CDR3nt: TGCGCCAGCAGCCAAGAACCCGGACAGAGCTACGAGCAGTACTTC

abundance: .
d_gene: .
v_gene: TRBV14
j_gene: TRBJ2-7
CDR3aa: CASSQDVMGYGEQYF
CDR3nt: TGTGCCAGCAGCCAAGATGTTATGGGGTACGGCGAGCAGTACTTC

abundance: many
d_gene: .
v_gene: TRBV6-5
j_gene: TRBJ2-7
CDR3aa: CASSTTETDNEQYF
CDR3nt: TGTGCCAGCAGTACAACCGAGACCGACAACGAGCAGTACTTC

abundance: few
d_gene: .
v_gene: TRBV6-5
j_gene: TRBJ2-7
CDR3aa: CASSTSGLYEQYF
CDR3nt: TGTGCCAGCAGTACCTCGGGACTCTACGAGCAGTACTTC

abundance: many
d_gene: .
v_gene: TRBV5-6
j_gene: TRBJ1-1
CDR3aa: CASSLINWGLENTEAFF
CDR3nt: TGTGCCAGCAGCTTGATAAATTGGGGGCTCGAGAACACTGAAGCTTTCTTT

abundance: many
d_gene: .
v_gene: TRBV5-8
j_gene: TRBJ2-7
CDR3aa: CASSSREWYEQYF
CDR3nt: TGTGCCAGCAGCTCAAGGGAATGGTACGAGCAGTACTTC